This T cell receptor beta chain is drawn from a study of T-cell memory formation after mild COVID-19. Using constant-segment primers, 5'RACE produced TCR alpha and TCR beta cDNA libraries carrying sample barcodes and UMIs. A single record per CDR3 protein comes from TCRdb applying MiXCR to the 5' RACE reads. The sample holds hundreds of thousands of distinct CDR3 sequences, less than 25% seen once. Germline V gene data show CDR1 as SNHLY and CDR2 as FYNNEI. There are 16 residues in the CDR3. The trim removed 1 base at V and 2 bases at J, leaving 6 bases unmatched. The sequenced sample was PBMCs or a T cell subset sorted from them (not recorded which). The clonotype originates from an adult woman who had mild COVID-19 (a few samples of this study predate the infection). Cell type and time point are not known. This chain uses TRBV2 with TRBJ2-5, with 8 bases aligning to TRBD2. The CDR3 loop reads CASSEGLAKSQETQYF. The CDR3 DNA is TGTGCCAGCAGTGAAGGACTAGCGAAGAGTCAAGAGACCCAGTACTTC.